This entry features one TCR beta chain sequence. There are a few counts of this clonotype. Its antigen remains undetermined. No base qualities exist here, and no much larger clone lies one base off it. Libraries were made using 5' RACE. For sequencing, an Illumina HiSeq 2500 was employed. A second 7 to 11 cycle PCR used a sample-barcoded 5' primer and a J-beta primer mix. Each TCR beta cDNA molecule received a unique molecular identifier from a template-switch 5' adaptor carrying 12 random nucleotides. Each sample yielded at least 3 million CDR3-containing paired-end reads. First-strand cDNA was synthesized from all RNA with the Mint cDNA synthesis kit, primed by a TRBC-specific oligonucleotide. Following uracil-DNA glycosylase treatment, a first 18-cycle PCR with universal primers M1SS and BC2_uni_R was performed on all cDNA. On the authors' methods: Each sample was normalized by randomly selecting 1 million high-quality reads, each carrying a distinct molecular identifier. Instead of being binned into consensus sequences, reads with shared molecular identifiers were discarded. CDR3 identification, clonotype clustering and error correction used MiTCR with a Q25 quality threshold and the strictest error-elimination algorithm. A nonparametric unseen species model using Euler transformation provided a lower-bound estimate of total TCR beta diversity. TCRdb reprocessing: public reads trimmed at Q25 with fastp, clones called with MiXCR, in-frame beta chains kept. Rows are combined by CDR3 protein, so each entry shows the most common genes and DNA. What appears here as the V and J calls and clone size reflects TCRdb's work, not the paper's. A total of 780,000 or so distinct CDR3 sequences appear in this sample, about 55% of them only once. The top ten constitute around 41% of the sample.

CDR1 and CDR2 (SGHTA, FQGNSA) derive from the germline V gene. The junction carries 11 bases between V and J, which are trimmed by 2 bases and 3 bases respectively. The CDR3 has 14 amino acids, counting the end cysteine and phenylalanine. CDR3 DNA only is kept here, 42 bases in frame from base 1. The data were taken from a study of blood T cells in healthy people across ages (dated by TCRdb to 2014 to 2015). Regarding the complete study: Template switching captured roughly one uniquely barcoded TCR beta cDNA molecule per two T cells in model experiments. Age-related changes in TCR beta repertoire diversity were measured in the study by deep sequencing normalized with unique cDNA molecular identifiers. The donors were divided into four age groups: young (average approximately 16 years), middle-aged (about 40), aged (under 70) and long-lived (nearly 85). To avoid experimental bias, donors of different ages were spread randomly across the sequencing lanes. Using the same blood draw, the study looked at two additional independent replicas of 1 million unique cDNA reads for two donors, one aged 18 to 30 and the other aged 80 or older.

The donors were some 39 Caucasian individuals from Russia, aged about 6 to 100 years, who were systemically healthy. Approximately 9.7 milliliters of peripheral blood were drawn from each donor into EDTA-treated Vacutainer tubes. Ficoll-Paque density-gradient centrifugation was used to isolate PBMCs, with at least 6.5 million per sample. Total RNA was extracted from PBMCs with Trizol reagent, with at least 5.5 micrograms obtained per sample. The percentages of naive CD45RAhigh/CD27high T cells were determined by flow cytometry on a PBMC aliquot from every donor. Overall study outcomes, separate from this receptor: The CMV infection status of donors was not known, potentially confounding age-related changes in expanded clonotypes. Observed TCR beta diversity correlated strongly with the percentage of naive T cells measured by flow cytometry. Because profiling used bulk unsorted PBMCs, naive and antigen-experienced compartments could not be compared conclusively. As age increased, observed TCR beta diversity per million T cells dropped in a roughly linear way, and a significant reduction was already evident by age around 41. Total diversity estimates from one million sequenced T cells were considered lower bounds and underestimates. Compared with the aged group, the long-lived group had more naive CD4+ T cells, fewer expanded clones and increased TCR diversity, a pattern suggesting age selection.

Sequencing was performed on blood. The sequence was obtained from a man at least 80 years old in good health. This chain is built from TRBV7-2 and TRBJ2-7; the D gene cannot be resolved beyond TRBD1 or TRBD2, each matching 5 bases. The CDR3 sequence is CASSLRDGHYEQYF. The DNA is TGTGCCAGCAGCTTAAGGGACGGACACTACGAGCAGTACTTC.